The 21 T cell receptor beta chains below come from one sample, sequenced in a study of CD8 T cells in Susac syndrome. The authors reverse transcribed roughly 0.5 to 1 ug RNA with random hexamers. TCRdb reanalysed the immunoSEQ multiplex PCR reads using MiXCR and keeps one entry per CDR3 protein. The repertoire holds almost 450,000 distinct CDR3 sequences, with about 85% as singletons. Material: CD8+ T cells from PBMCs. These receptors all come from a human donor with multiple sclerosis.

The rearrangement uses TRBV12-3 or TRBV12-4 and TRBJ1-2; TRBD1 aligns across 8 bases. CDR3 length equals 18 residues. The ends lost 3 bases at V and 4 bases at J; junction bases unmatched: 16. The CDR3 DNA reads as TGTGCCAGCAGTTTTTGGGGTGGACAGGGCCCTTTTACCTATGGCTACACCTTC. It encodes CASSFWGGQGPFTYGYTF.

This clonotype has only one observation. The chain has TRBV28 and TRBJ1-1; D not certain. This CDR3 is built from 13 residues. Germline values: CDR1 MDHEN, CDR2 SYDVKM. V was shortened by 6 bases and J by 7 bases, with 15 bases between the two germline ends. The CDR3 nucleotides are TGTGCCAGCAGCCCCAGAGACTGGGGTGAAGCTTTCTTT. Its translation: CASSPRDWGEAFF.

The chain has TRBV20-1 and TRBJ2-1, with a tentative D call TRBD2 (6 bases). CDR1 and CDR2 (germline): DFQATT, SNEGSKA (reference sequence). The CDR3 consists of 15 residues. Trimming took off 3 bases at V and 2 bases at J, with 14 bases between the two ends. CDR3 sequence: CSASLADTPYNEQFF. For the CDR3, the DNA is TGCAGTGCTAGTTTAGCGGATACCCCCTACAATGAGCAGTTCTTC.

This chain connects TRBV4-1 to TRBJ2-7; D may be TRBD1 (5 bases). V lost 2 bases and J 3 bases, leaving 17 bases between the germline ends. Germline V lookup: CDR1 MGHRA, CDR2 YSYEKL. The CDR3 is 16 residues long. In nucleotides, the CDR3 is TGCGCCAGCAGCCAAACCCACCAGACAGAGAACTACGAGCAGTACTTC. Its protein product is CASSQTHQTENYEQYF.

V is TRBV12-3 or TRBV12-4 and J is TRBJ2-5; D is unresolved. Trimming took off 5 bases at V and 7 bases at J, with 11 bases between the two ends. CDR3 length equals 12 residues. CDR3 sequence: CASSHLPRTQYF. CDR3 nucleotide sequence: TGTGCCAGCAGTCACCTCCCAAGGACCCAGTACTTC.

The genes are TRBV6-5 and TRBJ2-1, with 9 bases identical to TRBD2. V dropped 6 bases and J dropped 5; count of bases not matched to a gene: 8. CDR1 is MNHEY and CDR2 is SVGAGI in the germline V gene. The length of the CDR3 is 15 residues. The CDR3 loop reads CASSIASGEHNEQFF. The CDR3 DNA reads TGTGCCAGCAGCATCGCTAGCGGGGAACACAATGAGCAGTTCTTC.

The V call is TRBV9, the J call TRBJ2-3; no clear D. The germline V gene encodes CDR1 SGDLS and CDR2 YYNGEE. The CDR3 is 15 residues long. Trimming cost V 3 bases and J 6 bases, with 17 bases left between them. This CDR3 is CASSAIPSPRDTQYF. CDR3 DNA sequence: TGTGCCAGCAGCGCGATACCGAGCCCCAGGGATACGCAGTATTTT.

The table lists this clonotype with a count of one. The rearrangement uses TRBV30 and TRBJ2-2, with D hard to call. The CDR3 contains 14 residues. Between the trimmed V and J ends, which lost 2 bases and 0 bases, there was a span of 7 bases. CDR1 GTSNPN and CDR2 SVGIG come from the germline V gene (reference sequence). Written as DNA, the CDR3 is TGTGCCTGGAGTTCAGACACGAACACCGGGGAGCTGTTTTTT. Protein: CAWSSDTNTGELFF.

The chain recombines TRBV24-1 with TRBJ2-1; D perhaps matches TRBD2 (5 bases). Germline CDR1 KGHDR, CDR2 SFDVKD. V lost 5 bases and J 2 bases, leaving 6 bases between the germline ends. The CDR3 covers 13 residues. Here the CDR3 DNA reads TGTGCCACCAGTGTCGGGACCTACAATGAGCAGTTCTTC. Translated: CATSVGTYNEQFF.

The genes are TRBV29-1 and TRBJ2-1; 10 bases align to TRBD2. The CDR3 sequence is 14 residues long. V dropped 5 bases and J dropped 8; count of bases not matched to a gene: 9. CDR1 SQVTM and CDR2 ANQGSEA come from the germline V gene. As DNA, the CDR3 is TGCAGCGTTATCACGGGACTAGCGATGGATGAGCAGTTCTTC. Translating gives CSVITGLAMDEQFF.

The CDR3 loop is CASSYLAVPYEQYF. The CDR3 DNA reads as TGTGCCAGCAGTTATCTAGCGGTTCCCTACGAGCAGTACTTC. J is TRBJ2-7 and V is TRBV14; 7 nucleotides agree with TRBD2. The junction had 7 bases not matched to a gene; V was cut back by 6 bases and J by 2 bases. Germline lookup yields CDR1 SGHDN and CDR2 FVKESK. This CDR3 has 14 residues.

The chain has TRBV12-3 or TRBV12-4 and TRBJ2-1; D call uncertain. The CDR3 is made up of 13 amino acids. The V end was cut by 3 bases, the J end by 4 bases, with 7 bases between. CDR3 amino acids: CASSFLSYNEQFF. CDR3 DNA: TGTGCCAGCAGTTTCCTTTCGTACAATGAGCAGTTCTTC.

The chain joins TRBV6-6 to TRBJ2-1; D call uncertain. CDR1 is MNHNY, CDR2 SVGAGI, per germline (reference sequence). The length of the CDR3 is 15 residues. Trimming stripped 4 bases from V and 4 bases from J, with 14 bases between. The CDR3 spells CASSFSKPHYNEQFF. Written as DNA, the CDR3 is TGTGCCAGCAGTTTTTCCAAACCCCATTACAATGAGCAGTTCTTC.

The CDR3 spells CAISESMVGIGETQYF. CDR3 nucleotides: TGTGCCATCAGTGAGTCGATGGTGGGGATCGGAGAGACCCAGTACTTC. The V and J genes are TRBV10-3 and TRBJ2-5, with unresolved D. CDR1 ENHRY and CDR2 SYGVKD come from the germline V gene. The V end was cut by 0 bases, the J end by 4 bases, with 15 bases between. CDR3 length: 16 residues.

V gene TRBV5-1 combines with J gene TRBJ1-1, with 9 bases matching TRBD1. The V and J ends lost 2 bases and 0 bases, in that order; junction bases with no gene match: 2. Germline V gene data show CDR1 as SGHRS and CDR2 as YFSETQ. The CDR3 runs to 15 residues. The CDR3 nucleotides are TGCGCCAGCAGCTTTCGGACAGGGGTGAACACTGAAGCTTTCTTT. It specifies CASSFRTGVNTEAFF.

The chain has TRBV2 and TRBJ1-4; D remains unclear. Germline CDR1 reads SNHLY; CDR2 reads FYNNEI. Trimming stripped 0 bases from V and 5 bases from J, with 16 bases between. The CDR3 runs 17 residues. CDR3 nucleotide sequence: TGTGCCAGCAGTGAAGCAGCACAGCTGGGCCCGAATGAAAAACTGTTTTTT. It codes for CASSEAAQLGPNEKLFF.

The rearrangement links TRBV29-1 to TRBJ2-1; D perhaps matches TRBD2 (5 bases). V was shortened by 0 bases and J by 1 base, with 10 bases between the two germline ends. This CDR3 spans 15 amino acids. Germline V CDR1 and CDR2: SQVTM, ANQGSEA. The CDR3 loop reads CSVEDRGSSYNEQFF. DNA of the CDR3: TGCAGCGTTGAAGATCGGGGTAGTTCCTACAATGAGCAGTTCTTC.

The J gene is TRBJ1-1, the V gene TRBV24-1; D may be TRBD1 (6 bases). CDR3 length: 14 residues. Between the trimmed V and J ends, which lost 4 bases and 1 base, there was a span of 9 bases. CDR1 KGHDR and CDR2 SFDVKD come from the germline V gene. CDR3: CATSEGQENTEAFF. In nucleotides, the CDR3 is TGTGCCACCAGTGAGGGACAAGAGAACACTGAAGCTTTCTTT.

The chain recombines TRBV19 with TRBJ2-1, with unresolved D. The CDR3 is 17 residues long. In germline, CDR1 is LNHDA, CDR2 SQIVND (reference sequence). Trimming shortened V by 3 bases and J by 4 bases, and 19 bases separated the two germline ends. Written as DNA, the CDR3 is TGTGCCAGTAGTATGTCTCGCAGGCAAGGTCCTTACAATGAGCAGTTCTTC. It translates to CASSMSRRQGPYNEQFF.

The table lists this clonotype with a count of one. This chain connects TRBV2 to TRBJ1-1; no clear D gene. Trimming shortened V by 1 base and J by 11 bases, and 11 bases separated the two germline ends. The CDR3 has 12 residues. Per germline, CDR1 SNHLY and CDR2 FYNNEI. CDR3 in amino acids: CASSEVVGWAFF. The CDR3 nucleotides read TGTGCCAGCAGTGAAGTGGTAGGTTGGGCTTTCTTT.

CDR3 protein: CASSVGLYGYTF. As DNA, the CDR3 is TGCGCCAGCAGCGTGGGACTCTATGGCTACACCTTC. The chain is built from TRBV5-1 and TRBJ1-2; the D gene is possibly TRBD1 (5 bases). Germline CDR1 and CDR2: SGHRS and YFSETQ. Trimming removed 4 bases at V and 4 bases at J, with 8 bases between. The CDR3 runs to 12 residues.